These 25 T cell receptor beta chains originate from one sample sequenced in a study of blood T cell repertoires in COVID-19. TCRdb's table, derived via immunoSEQ multiplex PCR, lists solely in-frame clones and lacks some. The sample holds some 54,000 clones, under 85% seen once. The sequencing input was peripheral blood. Source of these receptors: a woman aged 60-75 years with acute or convalescent COVID-19.

CDR3 nucleotide sequence: TGTGCCAGTAGCAATAGCGGGAGGGCCGGGGAGCAGTTCTTC. This encodes CASSNSGRAGEQFF. J is TRBJ2-1 and V is TRBV19; TRBD2 matches at 11 bases. The CDR3 has 14 residues. Looked up from germline, CDR1 is LNHDA and CDR2 is SQIVND (reference sequence). The trim removed 6 bases at V and 10 bases at J, leaving 8 bases unmatched.

The chain carries TRBV6-5 and TRBJ2-7; possibly TRBD2 for D (6 bases). The ends were cut back, 6 bases at V and 5 bases at J, with 11 bases in the middle. Germline CDR1 and CDR2: MNHEY and SVGAGI. This CDR3 is 12 amino acids long. The CDR3 loop reads CASSHGGNEQYF. Written as DNA, the CDR3 is TGTGCCAGCAGCCACGGAGGGAACGAGCAGTACTTC.

V is TRBV11-1 and J is TRBJ2-1, with TRBD2 as a possible D gene (6 bases). The CDR3 loop spans 15 amino acids. Germline V gene sequence: CDR1 SGHAT, CDR2 FQDESV (reference sequence). Trimming cost V 2 bases and J 4 bases, with 12 bases left between them. The CDR3 DNA follows: TGTGCCAGCAGCTTATCGGGAGCCCCATACAATGAGCAGTTCTTC. This gives the protein CASSLSGAPYNEQFF.

The chain links TRBV7-2 to TRBJ2-2; D is perhaps TRBD2 (6 bases). The V gene's germline CDR1 is SGHTA and CDR2 FQGNSA. CDR3 length equals 16 residues. With 5 bases removed from V and 2 bases from J, the gap between germline ends came to 15 bases. The CDR3 loop reads CASSPGGTSNTGELFF. CDR3 DNA sequence: TGTGCCAGCAGCCCTGGCGGGACTTCAAACACCGGGGAGCTGTTTTTT.

This chain uses TRBV19 with TRBJ2-3; possibly TRBD2 for D (7 bases). V shed 3 bases and J shed 1 base, with 11 bases lying between them. The CDR3 has 15 residues. Germline V CDR1 and CDR2: LNHDA, SQIVND (reference sequence). Here the CDR3 DNA reads TGTGCCAGTAGTATGACGGGGGGCCGCACAGATACGCAGTATTTT. It translates to CASSMTGGRTDTQYF.

J is TRBJ2-1 and V is TRBV19; TRBD2 is a possible D gene (6 bases). The V and J ends lost 0 bases and 1 base respectively, with 10 bases between them. Looked up from germline, CDR1 is LNHDA and CDR2 is SQIVND (reference sequence). The CDR3 is 16 residues long. CDR3 region: CASSIDGRGSYNEQFF. The CDR3 DNA reads as TGTGCCAGTAGTATAGACGGCCGGGGGTCCTACAATGAGCAGTTCTTC. Looking up the rest from reference TRBV19 and TRBJ2-1 gives the full variable domain: DGGITQSPKYLFRKEGQNVTLSCEQNLNHDAMYWYRQDPGQGLRLIYYSQIVNDFQKGDIAEGYSVSREKKESFPLTVTSAQKNPTAFYLCASSIDGRGSYNEQFFGPGTRLTVL.

This chain joins TRBV30 and TRBJ1-2; TRBD1 might be the D (6 bases). V was shortened by 3 bases and J by 5 bases, with 13 bases between the two germline ends. CDR3 length: 13 residues. CDR1 GTSNPN and CDR2 SVGIG come from the germline V gene (reference sequence). CDR3 loop: CAWRSQGSYGYTF. The CDR3 nucleotides are TGTGCCTGGAGATCACAGGGTTCGTATGGCTACACCTTC.

This rearrangement joins TRBV5-8 to TRBJ1-2; 10 bases agree with TRBD1. Germline CDR1 is SGHTS and CDR2 is YDEGEE. The CDR3 sequence is 13 residues long. With 4 bases clipped from V and 5 bases from J, the junction kept 2 bases outside the gene matches. The CDR3 spells CASSRGQGYGYTF. The DNA for the CDR3 is TGTGCCAGCAGCCGGGGACAGGGGTATGGCTACACCTTC. The whole variable domain, filled in from reference TRBV5-8 and TRBJ1-2, reads EAGVTQSPTHLIKTRGQQATLRCSPISGHTSVYWYQQALGLGLQFLLWYDEGEERNRGNFPPRFSGRQFPNYSSELNVNALELEDSALYLCASSRGQGYGYTFGSGTRLTVV.

The V gene is TRBV19, the J gene TRBJ2-2; maybe TRBD2 (5 bases). Germline V gene sequence: CDR1 LNHDA, CDR2 SQIVND (reference sequence). V lost 6 bases, J lost 1 base, and 12 bases lay in between. The CDR3 spans 15 residues. CDR3 sequence: CASRSIEGNTGELFF. The CDR3 DNA follows: TGTGCCAGTAGGAGTATAGAGGGGAACACCGGGGAGCTGTTTTTT. Together with reference TRBV19 and TRBJ2-2, the CDR3 gives the full variable domain: DGGITQSPKYLFRKEGQNVTLSCEQNLNHDAMYWYRQDPGQGLRLIYYSQIVNDFQKGDIAEGYSVSREKKESFPLTVTSAQKNPTAFYLCASRSIEGNTGELFFGEGSRLTVL.

This rearrangement joins TRBV18 to TRBJ2-2; D is ambiguous. This CDR3 comprises 13 residues. With 4 bases removed from V and 5 bases from J, the gap between germline ends came to 8 bases. The germline V gene has CDR1 KGHSH and CDR2 LQKENI. The chain's CDR3 is CASSLAVTGELFF. CDR3 DNA sequence: TGTGCCAGCTCACTGGCGGTAACCGGGGAGCTGTTTTTT.

The chain uses TRBV21-1 and TRBJ2-7; TRBD1 is taken as the D call from the table, unchecked against the DNA. TRBV21-1 is flagged as a pseudogene. The CDR3 is made up of 12 amino acids. The CDR3 sequence: CASGRAIYEQYF. The CDR3 DNA sequence: TGTGCCAGCGGCAGGGCGATATACGAGCAGTACTTC.

This clone was recorded only once. The V and J genes are TRBV18 and TRBJ1-6; D is ambiguous. Trimming took off 0 bases at V and 7 bases at J, with 7 bases between the two ends. This CDR3 has 14 amino acids. Germline V gene data show CDR1 as KGHSH and CDR2 as LQKENI. CDR3 sequence: CASSPPELNSPLHF. The CDR3, as DNA: TGTGCCAGCTCACCACCGGAGCTAAATTCACCCCTCCACTTT.

The V call is TRBV23-1, the J call TRBJ1-5; D not resolved. TRBV23-1 is marked as an open reading frame, function uncertain. Trimming left V 3 bases short and J 3 bases short, with 12 bases between. The CDR3 has 15 residues. In nucleotides, the CDR3 is TGCGCCAGCAGTCACTCCCCCTTATTCAATCAGCCCCAGCATTTT. Protein product: CASSHSPLFNQPQHF.

This clone was counted once. The rearrangement links TRBV19 to TRBJ1-5; 12 bases fit TRBD1. Trimming cost V 9 bases and J 1 base; bases outside gene matches: 7. Germline CDR1 reads LNHDA; CDR2 reads SQIVND (reference sequence). This CDR3 region has 16 residues. This chain's CDR3 is CASTAGTGGSNQPQHF. The CDR3 DNA follows: TGTGCCAGCACCGCCGGGACAGGGGGCAGCAATCAGCCCCAGCATTTT.

This sequence joins TRBV4-2 and TRBJ2-7; TRBD1 agrees at 11 bases. Germline CDR1 is LGHNA and CDR2 is YNFKEQ. The CDR3 totals 15 residues. V lost 5 bases and J lost 3; bases outside the gene matches: 6. For the CDR3, the DNA is TGTGCCAGCAGCTCAGGACAGGGGGCGAACTACGAGCAGTACTTC. It translates to CASSSGQGANYEQYF.

The V call is TRBV12-3 or TRBV12-4, the J call TRBJ1-5; D perhaps matches TRBD1 (5 bases). Trimming took 6 bases from V and 5 from J, leaving 11 bases between them. This CDR3 is 13 amino acids long. This chain's CDR3 is CASSGGRDQPQHF. CDR3 bases: TGTGCCAGCAGCGGGGGACGTGATCAGCCCCAGCATTTT.

The rearrangement joins TRBV3-1 (or the pseudogene TRBV3-2) to TRBJ1-2; TRBD1 might be the D (6 bases). Germline CDR1 LGHDT, CDR2 YNNKEL (reference sequence). The CDR3 is 13 residues long. V was cut by 4 bases and J by 4 bases, with 10 bases left in between. DNA for the CDR3: TGTGCCAGCAGCCTCAGGACAGCCTATGGCTACACCTTC. Translated: CASSLRTAYGYTF.

The V gene is TRBV6-5, the J gene TRBJ2-1; TRBD1 agrees at 8 bases. This CDR3 is 14 amino acids long. Unmatched junction bases numbered 8, after V lost 6 bases and J lost 7 bases. The germline CDR1 and CDR2 sequences are MNHEY and SVGAGI. CDR3 nucleotide sequence: TGTGCCAGCAGGTCGACAGGGGCTCGGAATGAGCAGTTCTTC. Translated, it gives CASRSTGARNEQFF.

The chain employs TRBV7-6 and TRBJ1-1; the match to TRBD1 covers 7 bases. The CDR3 runs 15 residues. With V trimmed by 3 bases and J by 4 bases, 8 bases remained unmatched. Germline-derived CDR1 and CDR2 are SGHVS and FNYEAQ. For the CDR3, the DNA is TGTGCCAGCAGCTTTTACAGGGGATCGGGCACTGAAGCTTTCTTT. It codes for CASSFYRGSGTEAFF.

The chain links TRBV28 to TRBJ1-5; 7 nucleotides match TRBD1. V dropped 1 base and J dropped 5; count of bases not matched to a gene: 8. Per germline, CDR1 MDHEN and CDR2 SYDVKM. The CDR3 runs 16 residues. CDR3 DNA sequence: TGTGCCAGCAGTTTATTAGACAGGGTTGTGTATCAGCCCCAGCATTTT. Translated: CASSLLDRVVYQPQHF.

This clone appeared once. This chain connects TRBV19 to TRBJ1-1; the match to TRBD1 covers 8 bases. Trimming took 5 bases from V and 0 from J; bases not matched to a gene: 11. The length of the CDR3 is 17 residues. CDR1 LNHDA and CDR2 SQIVND come from the germline V gene (reference sequence). The CDR3 nucleotides are TGTGCCAGTAGTCGTCGTTATACAGGGGGGTTGAACACTGAAGCTTTCTTT. The encoded protein is CASSRRYTGGLNTEAFF. Together with reference TRBV19 and TRBJ1-1, the CDR3 gives the full variable domain: DGGITQSPKYLFRKEGQNVTLSCEQNLNHDAMYWYRQDPGQGLRLIYYSQIVNDFQKGDIAEGYSVSREKKESFPLTVTSAQKNPTAFYLCASSRRYTGGLNTEAFFGQGTRLTVV.

The chain combines TRBV15 with TRBJ1-2; tentatively, D is TRBD1 (6 bases). The V end lost 1 base, the J end lost 6 bases, and 15 bases lay between the germline ends. The CDR3 consists of 15 residues. Germline CDR1 is LNHNV and CDR2 is YYDKDF (reference sequence). The CDR3 sequence is CATSRVDSRSDGYTF. The CDR3 region has the DNA TGTGCCACCAGCAGAGTGGACAGCCGTTCGGATGGCTACACCTTC.

The genes are TRBV29-1 and TRBJ2-1; weak D call: TRBD1 (5 bases). Per germline, CDR1 SQVTM and CDR2 ANQGSEA. V was pared by 0 bases and J by 9 bases, with 12 bases between. The CDR3 extends over 13 amino acids. The CDR3, as DNA: TGCAGCGTTGAAGAGGCGCGCCAGGGTGAGCAGTTCTTC. It is translated as CSVEEARQGEQFF.

This clone was counted once. The V and J genes are TRBV2 and TRBJ1-3; 7 bases line up with TRBD1. V shed 5 bases and J 2 bases; nucleotides not matched to a gene: 9. The CDR3 is made up of 16 amino acids. Looked up from germline, CDR1 is SNHLY and CDR2 is FYNNEI. The CDR3: CASSLSGGPPGNTIYF. The DNA for the CDR3 is TGTGCCAGCAGTCTATCAGGGGGTCCCCCTGGAAACACCATATATTTT. Using reference TRBV2 and TRBJ1-3 for the parts outside the CDR3, the full variable domain is EPEVTQTPSHQVTQMGQEVILRCVPISNHLYFYWYRQILGQKVEFLVSFYNNEISEKSEIFDDQFSVERPDGSNFTLKIRSTKLEDSAMYFCASSLSGGPPGNTIYFGEGSWLTVV.

This clone was detected only once. V is TRBV6-4 and J is TRBJ1-1; D perhaps matches TRBD1 (6 bases). Trimming removed 6 bases at V and 2 bases at J, with 10 bases between. This CDR3 is built from 13 residues. CDR1 MRHNA and CDR2 SNTAGT come from the germline V gene. The CDR3 sequence is CASRETGNTEAFF. Here the CDR3 DNA reads TGTGCCAGCAGGGAGACAGGAAACACTGAAGCTTTCTTT.